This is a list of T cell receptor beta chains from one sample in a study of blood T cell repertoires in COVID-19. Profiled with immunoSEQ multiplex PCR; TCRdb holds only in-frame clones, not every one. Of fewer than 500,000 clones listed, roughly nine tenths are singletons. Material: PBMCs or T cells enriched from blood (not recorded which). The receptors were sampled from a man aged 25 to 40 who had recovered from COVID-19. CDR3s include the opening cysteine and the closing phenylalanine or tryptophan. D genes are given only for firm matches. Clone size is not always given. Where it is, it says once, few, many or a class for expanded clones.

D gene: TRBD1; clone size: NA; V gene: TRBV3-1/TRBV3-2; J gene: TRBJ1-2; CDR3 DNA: TGTGCCAGCAGCCAGCGGACAGGCCGTCCGGGTGGCTACACCTTC; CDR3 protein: CASSQRTGRPGGYTF
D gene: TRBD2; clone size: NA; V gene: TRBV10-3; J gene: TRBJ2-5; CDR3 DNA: TGTGCCATCACCCGGGCGGGGGGGGAGACCCAGTACTTC; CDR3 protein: CAITRAGGETQYF
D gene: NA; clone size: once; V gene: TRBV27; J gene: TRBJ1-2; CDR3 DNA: TGTGCCAGCAGTTTACGGGGGGCTGGTTATGGCTACACCTTC; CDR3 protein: CASSLRGAGYGYTF
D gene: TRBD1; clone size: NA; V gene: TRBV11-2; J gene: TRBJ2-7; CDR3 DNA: TGTGCCAGCAGCTTAACTTCGGGACAGGGGGGCGGCGAGCAGTACTTC; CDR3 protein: CASSLTSGQGGGEQYF
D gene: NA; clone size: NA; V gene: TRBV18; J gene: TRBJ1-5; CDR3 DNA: TGTGCCAGCTCACCAATTTATAGCAATCAGCCCCAGCATTTT; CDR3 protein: CASSPIYSNQPQHF
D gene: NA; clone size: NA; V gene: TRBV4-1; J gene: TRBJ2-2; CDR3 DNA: TGCGCCAGCAGCCAAGATGTAGTCCCCGGGGAGCTGTTTTTT; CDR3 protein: CASSQDVVPGELFF
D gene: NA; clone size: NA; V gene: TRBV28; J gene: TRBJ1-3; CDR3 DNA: TGTGCCAGCAGTGGCTCGCGGTTCCACTCTGGAAACACCATATATTTT; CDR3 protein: CASSGSRFHSGNTIYF
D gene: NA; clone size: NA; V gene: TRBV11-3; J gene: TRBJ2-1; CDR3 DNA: TGTGCCAGCAGCCAGGGAGGCTCCTACAATGAGCAGTTCTTC; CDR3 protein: CASSQGGSYNEQFF
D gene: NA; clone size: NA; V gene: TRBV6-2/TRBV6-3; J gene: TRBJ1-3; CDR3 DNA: TGTGCCAGCAGTTACACGACCACAGGGTTGAGGAGAAACACCATATATTTT; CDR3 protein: CASSYTTTGLRRNTIYF
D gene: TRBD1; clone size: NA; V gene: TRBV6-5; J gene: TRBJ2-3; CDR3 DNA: TGTGCCAGCACAGACAGGGGAGGCACAGATACGCAGTATTTT; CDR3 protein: CASTDRGGTDTQYF
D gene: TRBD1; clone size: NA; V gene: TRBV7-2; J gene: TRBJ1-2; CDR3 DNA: TGTGCCAGCAGCTTGACAGGGTTTGACGGCTACACCTTC; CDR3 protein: CASSLTGFDGYTF
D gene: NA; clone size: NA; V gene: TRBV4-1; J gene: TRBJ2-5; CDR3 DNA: TGCGCCAGCAGCCAGAGACCCCCCAGGGATATGTTGGAGACCCAGTACTTC; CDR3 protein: CASSQRPPRDMLETQYF
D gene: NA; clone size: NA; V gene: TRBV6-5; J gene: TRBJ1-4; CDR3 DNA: TGTGCCAGCCGACTTGGGGGCCAGAATGAAAAACTGTTTTTT; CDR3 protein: CASRLGGQNEKLFF
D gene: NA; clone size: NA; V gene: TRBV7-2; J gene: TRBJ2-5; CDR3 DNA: TGTGCCAGCAGCCGGGACTCAGCCAAGGAGACCCAGTACTTC; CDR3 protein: CASSRDSAKETQYF
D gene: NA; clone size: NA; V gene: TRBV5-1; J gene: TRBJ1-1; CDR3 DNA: TGCGCCAGCAGCTTGACTAGGAACACTGAAGCTTTCTTT; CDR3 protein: CASSLTRNTEAFF
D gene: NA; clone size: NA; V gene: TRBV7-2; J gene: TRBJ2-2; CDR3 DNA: TGTGCCAGCAGCTTAGTTTTAGCCCCCGGGGAGCTGTTTTTT; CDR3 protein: CASSLVLAPGELFF
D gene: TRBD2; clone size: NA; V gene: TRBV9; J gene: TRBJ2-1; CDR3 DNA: TGTGCCAGCGGGCTCCGAGCGGGAGAGGTCAATGAGCAGTTCTTC; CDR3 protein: CASGLRAGEVNEQFF
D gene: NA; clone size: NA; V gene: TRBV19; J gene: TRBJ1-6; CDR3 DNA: TGTGCCAGTAGTATGGCCAGGGGTAATTCACCCCTCCACTTT; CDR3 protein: CASSMARGNSPLHF
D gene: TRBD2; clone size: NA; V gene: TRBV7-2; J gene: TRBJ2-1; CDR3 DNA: TGTGCCAGCAGCTTAATGGCTAGCGGGAGGCTCAATGAGCAGTTCTTC; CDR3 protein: CASSLMASGRLNEQFF
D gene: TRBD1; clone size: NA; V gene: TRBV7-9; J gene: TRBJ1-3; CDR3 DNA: TGTGCCAGCAGCTTAGGCCAGGGGGTCCGAAACACCATATATTTT; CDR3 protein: CASSLGQGVRNTIYF
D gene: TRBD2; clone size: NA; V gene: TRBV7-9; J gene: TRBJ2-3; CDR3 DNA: TGTGCCAGCAGCTCCGGGACTACCACAGATACGCAGTATTTT; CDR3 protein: CASSSGTTTDTQYF
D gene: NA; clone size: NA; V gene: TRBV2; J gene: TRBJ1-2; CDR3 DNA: TGTGCCAGCAAGCGAGAAGTTGGCTACACCTTC; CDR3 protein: CASKREVGYTF
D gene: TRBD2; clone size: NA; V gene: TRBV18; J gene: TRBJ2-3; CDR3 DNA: TGTGCCAGCTCGGAACTAGCGACCAGCACAGATACGCAGTATTTT; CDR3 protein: CASSELATSTDTQYF
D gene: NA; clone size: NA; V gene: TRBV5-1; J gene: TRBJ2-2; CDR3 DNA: TGCGCCAGCAGCTTGGTTCGCGGAAACCCAACCGGGGAGCTGTTTTTT; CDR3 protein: CASSLVRGNPTGELFF